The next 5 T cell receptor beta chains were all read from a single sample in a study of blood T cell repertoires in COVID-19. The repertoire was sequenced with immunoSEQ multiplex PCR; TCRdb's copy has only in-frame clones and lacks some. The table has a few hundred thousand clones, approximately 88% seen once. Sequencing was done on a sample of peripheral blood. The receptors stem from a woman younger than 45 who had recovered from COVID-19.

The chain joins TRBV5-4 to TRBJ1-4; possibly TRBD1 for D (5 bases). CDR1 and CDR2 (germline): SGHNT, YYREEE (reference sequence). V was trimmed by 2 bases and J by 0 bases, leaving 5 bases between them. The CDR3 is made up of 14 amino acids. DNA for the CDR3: TGTGCCAGCAGCTTACAGGCAACTAATGAAAAACTGTTTTTT. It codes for CASSLQATNEKLFF.

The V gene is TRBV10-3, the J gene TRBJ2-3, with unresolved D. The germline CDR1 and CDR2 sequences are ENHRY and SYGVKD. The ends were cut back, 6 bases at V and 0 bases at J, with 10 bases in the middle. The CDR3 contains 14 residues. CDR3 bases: TGTGCCATCAGGGTTGAAGCTAGCACAGATACGCAGTATTTT. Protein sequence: CAIRVEASTDTQYF.

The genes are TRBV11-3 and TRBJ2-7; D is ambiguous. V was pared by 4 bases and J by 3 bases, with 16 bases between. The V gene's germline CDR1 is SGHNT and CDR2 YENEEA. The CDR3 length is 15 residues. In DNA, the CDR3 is TGTGCCAGCAGCTCCTACCTTATATTGAACTACGAGCAGTACTTC. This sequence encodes CASSSYLILNYEQYF.

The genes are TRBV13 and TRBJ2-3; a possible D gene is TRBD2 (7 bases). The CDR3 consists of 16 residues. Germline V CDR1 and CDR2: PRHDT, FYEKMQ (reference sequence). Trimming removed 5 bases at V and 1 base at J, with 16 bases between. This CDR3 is CASSAPGGPGTDTQYF. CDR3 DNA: TGTGCCAGCAGCGCTCCGGGGGGCCCGGGCACAGATACGCAGTATTTT.

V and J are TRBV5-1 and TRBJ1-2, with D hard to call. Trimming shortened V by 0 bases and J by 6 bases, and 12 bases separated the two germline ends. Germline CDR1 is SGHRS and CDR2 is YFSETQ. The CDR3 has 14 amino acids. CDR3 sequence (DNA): TGCGCCAGCAGCTTGGTCGGTAGAGGCGATGGCTACACCTTC. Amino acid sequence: CASSLVGRGDGYTF. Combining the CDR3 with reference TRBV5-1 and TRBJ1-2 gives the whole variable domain KAGVTQTPRYLIKTRGQQVTLSCSPISGHRSVSWYQQTPGQGLQFLFEYFSETQRNKGNFPGRFSGRQFSNSRSEMNVSTLELGDSALYLCASSLVGRGDGYTFGSGTRLTVV.